Shown below are 22 T cell receptor beta chains from a single sample sequenced in a study of long-term antiretroviral therapy in people with HIV. Survey level was the resolution at which the v3.0 immunoSEQ assay ran. Assay: immunoSEQ multiplex PCR; the TCRdb copy retains only in-frame clones and omits some. The repertoire includes fewer than 30,000 clones, roughly 87% of them detected once, and 5% to 6% sits in the top ten. The source was unsorted PBMCs, collected 1.1 years before starting antiretroviral therapy. Receptor source: a woman in her twenties or thirties with HIV.

In regard to this clone: Relative to the germline gene, one junction end is altered; a read error may explain this. DNA for the CDR3: TGCGGAACAGGGCTGAACACTGAAGCTTTCTTT. Amino acid sequence: CGTGLNTEAFF. This chain connects TRBV7-9 to TRBJ1-1; possibly TRBD1 for D (6 bases). The CDR3 loop spans 11 amino acids. CDR1 is SEHNR and CDR2 is FQNEAQ in the germline V gene (reference sequence).

The rearrangement uses TRBV4-1 and TRBJ1-5; TRBD1 matches 11 bases. The CDR3 is 18 amino acids. J lost 2 bases, V lost 5 bases, and 11 bases had no gene match. Germline assignment: CDR1 MGHRA and CDR2 YSYEKL. The chain's CDR3 is CASSIGTGGNYGNQPQHF. The CDR3 DNA reads TGCGCCAGCAGCATCGGGACAGGGGGTAATTATGGCAATCAGCCCCAGCATTTT.

This rearrangement joins TRBV6-1 to TRBJ1-6; D remains ambiguous. Germline V gene sequence: CDR1 MNHNS, CDR2 SASEGT. This CDR3 spans 15 amino acids. V was pared by 5 bases and J by 9 bases, with 17 bases between. The CDR3 DNA reads TGTGCCAGCAGTAGTCGAGGGCCCCAGTTTTCACCCCTCCACTTT. Translated: CASSSRGPQFSPLHF.

The chain carries TRBV19 and TRBJ1-1, with D possibly being TRBD1 (5 bases). Germline CDR1 LNHDA, CDR2 SQIVND (reference sequence). The V and J ends lost 3 bases and 7 bases respectively, with 12 bases between them. The CDR3 loop spans 13 amino acids. The CDR3 sequence is CASSIRRGFEAFF. The CDR3 DNA follows: TGTGCCAGTAGTATTCGTAGGGGATTTGAAGCTTTCTTT.

This chain uses TRBV6-1 with TRBJ2-7; D is possibly TRBD2 (6 bases). Trimming shortened V by 2 bases and J by 2 bases, and 10 bases separated the two germline ends. Per germline, CDR1 MNHNS and CDR2 SASEGT. The CDR3 covers 14 residues. This CDR3 reads CASSELGEAYEQYV. For the CDR3, the DNA is TGTGCCAGCAGTGAATTAGGGGAGGCCTACGAGCAGTACGTC.

This chain uses TRBV2 with TRBJ2-2; possibly TRBD2 for D (7 bases). Germline CDR1 and CDR2: SNHLY and FYNNEI. V was shortened by 11 bases and J by 4 bases, with 14 bases between the two germline ends. The CDR3 contains 13 residues. CDR3 sequence reads: CAGGARGTGELFF. CDR3 DNA sequence: TGTGCCGGGGGGGCCCGTGGCACCGGGGAGCTGTTTTTT.

The chain recombines TRBV23-1 with TRBJ2-3, with D unclear. TRBV23-1 is labeled an ORF, and its function is uncertain. The CDR3 is 13 residues long. V dropped 9 bases and J dropped 6 bases, with 16 bases sitting between them. The chain's CDR3 is CARPAKTPDTQYF. The CDR3 coding sequence is TGCGCCAGACCGGCCAAGACCCCCGATACGCAGTATTTT.

The gene calls are TRBV5-1 and TRBJ1-4, with 9 bases identical to TRBD1. The CDR3 has 15 amino acids. With 3 bases clipped from V and 5 bases from J, the junction kept 5 bases outside the gene matches. Looked up from germline, CDR1 is SGHRS and CDR2 is YFSETQ. The CDR3 is CASSSGGQGNEKLFF. In DNA form, the CDR3 reads TGCGCCAGCAGCTCGGGGGGACAGGGCAATGAAAAACTGTTTTTT.

The chain has TRBV9 and TRBJ1-1; D gene unclear. Trimming took off 4 bases at V and 0 bases at J, with 13 bases between the two ends. CDR1 and CDR2 (germline): SGDLS, YYNGEE. There are 15 residues in the CDR3. In DNA, the CDR3 is TGTGCCAGCAGCCCTAGGAGCAGTATGAACACTGAAGCTTTCTTT. Translated: CASSPRSSMNTEAFF.

The chain recombines TRBV2 with TRBJ2-2; D might be TRBD1 or TRBD2, each matching 7 bases. The germline V gene has CDR1 SNHLY and CDR2 FYNNEI. Trimming removed 6 bases at V and 0 bases at J, with 20 bases between. This CDR3 is 18 amino acids long. CDR3 in DNA: TGTGCCAGCAGCTACCAGGGGGGGGGAGTGTCGAACACCGGGGAGCTGTTTTTT. Translation: CASSYQGGGVSNTGELFF.

The genes are TRBV4-1 and TRBJ2-1, with D possibly TRBD1 on 7 matching bases. CDR1 MGHRA and CDR2 YSYEKL come from the germline V gene. V gave up 6 bases and J gave up 3 bases, with 15 bases separating them. This CDR3 spans 15 amino acids. CDR3 sequence: CASSKGAGSYNEQFF. CDR3 coding DNA: TGCGCCAGCAGTAAGGGGGCGGGGAGCTACAATGAGCAGTTCTTC.

The chain employs TRBV30 and TRBJ2-3, with no clear D. The CDR3 runs 11 residues. CDR1 is GTSNPN, CDR2 SVGIG, per germline (reference sequence). V was cut by 0 bases and J by 6 bases, with 4 bases left in between. For the CDR3, the DNA is TGTGCCTGGAGTGTAGGGGATACGCAGTATTTT. As protein: CAWSVGDTQYF.

J is TRBJ1-3 and V is TRBV5-6; perhaps TRBD1 as D (5 bases). Germline values: CDR1 SGHDT, CDR2 YYEEEE. V lost 5 bases and J lost 2, with 17 bases in between. There are 16 residues in the CDR3. The CDR3 region has the DNA TGTGCCAGCAGTGCCCCAGGGAAGGGACCTGGAAACACCATATATTTT. Translating it yields CASSAPGKGPGNTIYF.

This clone came up a few times. The chain couples TRBV19 to TRBJ1-6; 7 bases match TRBD1. Germline V CDR1 and CDR2: LNHDA, SQIVND (reference sequence). The CDR3 consists of 16 residues. V dropped 5 bases and J dropped 4; count of bases not matched to a gene: 8. The chain's CDR3 is CASSPTGVLYNSPLHF. The DNA of the CDR3 is TGTGCCAGTAGTCCTACAGGGGTCCTTTATAATTCACCCCTCCACTTT.

The chain is built from TRBV30 and TRBJ1-3; perhaps TRBD1 as D (5 bases). The V gene's germline CDR1 is GTSNPN and CDR2 SVGIG (reference sequence). Trimming shortened V by 7 bases and J by 4 bases, and 11 bases separated the two germline ends. CDR3 size: 12 residues. In nucleotides, the CDR3 is TGTGCCTACCCGGGGGGAGGAAACACCATATATTTT. Protein sequence: CAYPGGGNTIYF.

The chain carries TRBV18 and TRBJ2-7, with no clear D. The CDR3 has 15 residues. CDR1 and CDR2 from the germline V gene are KGHSH and LQKENI. V lost 5 bases and J lost 4, with 18 bases in between. This chain's CDR3 is CASSVDRGIPYEQYF. The CDR3 DNA follows: TGTGCCAGCTCAGTGGACCGAGGAATACCATACGAGCAGTACTTC.

CDR3 bases: TGTGCCAGCAAAAGCGGGGGGGCCGGGTGGAGAGAGACCCAGTACTTC. Protein: CASKSGGAGWRETQYF. V usage is TRBV2 and J usage is TRBJ2-5; 10 bases line up with TRBD2. The germline gives CDR1 SNHLY, CDR2 FYNNEI. The length of the CDR3 is 16 residues. V shed 7 bases and J 4 bases; nucleotides not matched to a gene: 12.

A few counts support this clone. This rearrangement joins TRBV4-2 to TRBJ2-2; TRBD2 aligns across 9 bases. The J segment lost 0 bases and the V segment lost 0 bases, leaving 8 bases of the junction unmatched. This CDR3 is 19 amino acids long. Germline CDR1 is LGHNA and CDR2 is YNFKEQ. CDR3 amino acids: CASSQDSGLAGTNTGELFF. CDR3 bases: TGTGCCAGCAGCCAAGATTCTGGGCTAGCGGGGACGAACACCGGGGAGCTGTTTTTT.

The rearrangement joins TRBV2 to TRBJ1-5, with D unresolved. There are 15 residues in the CDR3. Germline CDR1 SNHLY, CDR2 FYNNEI. V shed 9 bases and J shed 3 bases, with 18 bases lying between them. The CDR3 loop is CASGSDGRINQPQHF. As DNA, the CDR3 is TGTGCCAGTGGAAGCGACGGACGGATCAATCAGCCCCAGCATTTT.

The chain carries TRBV7-2 and TRBJ2-2; D unresolved. V lost 1 base to trimming and J lost 7 bases, with 10 bases between them. The CDR3 consists of 14 residues. Per germline, CDR1 SGHTA and CDR2 FQGNSA. The CDR3 DNA reads TGTGCCAGCAGCTTAGTTAACCTCGGCGGGGAGCTGTTTTTT. This encodes CASSLVNLGGELFF.

This chain connects TRBV10-3 to TRBJ1-4; tentatively, D is TRBD1 (5 bases). CDR1 is ENHRY, CDR2 SYGVKD, per germline. CDR3 size: 15 residues. V was shortened by 6 bases and J by 0 bases, with 11 bases between the two germline ends. CDR3 coding DNA: TGTGCCATCAGAGCCGGGACCGCAACTAATGAAAAACTGTTTTTT. As protein: CAIRAGTATNEKLFF.

The chain recombines TRBV12-5 with TRBJ2-7; 11 bases agree with TRBD2. With V trimmed by 8 bases and J by 1 base, 4 bases remained unmatched. The CDR3 extends over 14 amino acids. Germline assignment: CDR1 LGHNT and CDR2 FRNRAP. CDR3 in DNA: TGTGCTAGTACTACTAGCGGGGGTTCCTACGAGCAGTACGTC. Its protein product is CASTTSGGSYEQYV.